These 4 T cell receptor beta chains originate from one sample sequenced in a study of blood T cell repertoires in COVID-19. Sequenced by immunoSEQ multiplex PCR; TCRdb stores in-frame clones only, minus some. Of about 130,000 clones in the sample, approximately 80% were seen once. Sequenced material: peripheral blood. These receptors all come from a woman aged 55-69 years with acute or convalescent COVID-19.

The chain uses TRBV27 and TRBJ1-1; the D is unclear. The germline CDR1 and CDR2 sequences are MNHEY and SMNVEV (reference sequence). V was clipped by 5 bases and J by 2 bases, with 12 bases between them. The CDR3 consists of 14 residues. CDR3 sequence reads: CASSPSRLNTEAFF. DNA for the CDR3: TGTGCCAGCAGTCCAAGCCGACTAAACACTGAAGCTTTCTTT.

The chain links TRBV21-1 to TRBJ2-7; TRBD2, the table's D call, was not compared with the DNA. TRBV21-1 is noted as a pseudogene. The CDR3 spans 9 residues. The CDR3 loop is CASPLEQYV. The CDR3 DNA is TGTGCCAGCCCCCTGGAGCAGTACGTC.

This chain uses TRBV18 with TRBJ1-5; tentative D call: TRBD1 (6 bases). This CDR3 contains 15 residues. V was trimmed by 5 bases and J by 7 bases, leaving 18 bases between them. CDR1 and CDR2 (germline): KGHSH, LQKENI. DNA of the CDR3: TGTGCCAGCTCATCGGAACAGGGTTGGCTACAGCCCCAGCATTTT. Protein product: CASSSEQGWLQPQHF.

The chain employs TRBV7-3 and TRBJ1-1; 7 bases agree with TRBD1. Germline lookup yields CDR1 SGHTA and CDR2 FQGTGA. V shed 0 bases, J shed 2 bases, and the junction held 9 bases outside the gene matches. This CDR3 is 17 amino acids long. The CDR3 nucleotides are TGTGCCAGCAGCTTAACGGGGGAGACAGGGAGAAACACTGAAGCTTTCTTT. It encodes CASSLTGETGRNTEAFF.